This entry lists 6 T cell receptor beta chains sequenced from one sample in a study of tumor and adjacent non-tumor tissue in lung cancer. A modified ARM-PCR protocol with three rounds of nested PCR amplified TCRbeta. TCRdb passed the multiplex PCR reads through MiXCR, listing each CDR3 protein once. The table shows about 50,000 distinct CDR3 sequences, with 74% occurring only once. The template was RNA from unsorted bulk tissue. More than 3 cm separated this lung sample from the edge of the tumor. The specimen was distant non-tumor lung tissue. These receptors all come from a woman aged 60 to 75 with non-small cell lung cancer.

With regard to this clonotype: Relative to the germline gene, one junction end is altered; a read error may explain this. The chain has TRBV4-3 and TRBJ1-1; D unresolved. CDR1 and CDR2 (germline): LGHNA, YSLEER. There are 13 residues in the CDR3. The CDR3 reads CTSSRRRDTEAFF. The DNA for the CDR3 is TGCACCAGCAGTCGCAGGAGGGACACTGAAGCTTTCTTT.

Note on this clonotype: Given the absence of the conserved phenylalanine or tryptophan at the CDR3 end, a read error is likely. The genes are TRBV11-2 and TRBJ2-2; perhaps D is TRBD1 or TRBD2 (5 bases each). This CDR3 is built from 15 residues. Germline-derived CDR1 and CDR2 are SGHAT and FQNNGV. Written as DNA, the CDR3 is TGTGCCGGCAGTTTAGAGTGGGGGAACACGGGGGAGCTGTTTCTT. It translates to CAGSLEWGNTGELFL.

This clonotype was counted ten times or more. The CDR3 spells CASSQERAARLMYF. The CDR3, as DNA: TGTGCCAGCAGCCAAGAGAGGGCAGCCCGCCTAATGTACTTC. This sequence joins TRBV14 and TRBJ2-7, with D maybe TRBD2 (5 bases). V lost 0 bases to trimming and J lost 12 bases, with 18 bases between them. There are 14 residues in the CDR3. Germline V gene lookup returns CDR1 SGHDN and CDR2 FVKESK.

For this clonotype: Sequence at one end of the junction differs from germline and may be a read error. J is TRBJ2-2 and V is TRBV14; D is possibly TRBD2 (7 bases). Germline-derived CDR1 and CDR2 are SGHDN and FVKESK. CDR3 size: 16 residues. DNA of the CDR3: TGTGCCAGCAGCCAACGGGGGGCCTCGAACATCGGGGAACTGTTTTTT. It codes for CASSQRGASNIGELFF.

The count of this clonotype is one. This chain links TRBV4-2 with TRBJ1-1, with TRBD1 identical over 9 bases. The V and J ends lost 11 bases and 7 bases, in that order; junction bases with no gene match: 20. CDR1 and CDR2 (germline): LGHNA, YNFKEQ. The CDR3 is 16 residues long. The CDR3 DNA follows: TGTGCCTGCGGCCAAGATGGAGGGACAGGGCCCATTGAAGCTTTCTTT. This encodes CACGQDGGTGPIEAFF.

The J gene is TRBJ2-6, the V gene TRBV6-5; D may be TRBD1 or TRBD2 (6 bases each). V was shortened by 5 bases and J by 10 bases, with 21 bases between the two germline ends. CDR3 length: 16 residues. The germline V gene has CDR1 MNHEY and CDR2 SVGAGI. The CDR3 is CASSPTDRSGVNVLTF. CDR3 coding DNA: TGTGCCAGCAGTCCAACGGACAGATCGGGGGTTAACGTCCTGACTTTC.